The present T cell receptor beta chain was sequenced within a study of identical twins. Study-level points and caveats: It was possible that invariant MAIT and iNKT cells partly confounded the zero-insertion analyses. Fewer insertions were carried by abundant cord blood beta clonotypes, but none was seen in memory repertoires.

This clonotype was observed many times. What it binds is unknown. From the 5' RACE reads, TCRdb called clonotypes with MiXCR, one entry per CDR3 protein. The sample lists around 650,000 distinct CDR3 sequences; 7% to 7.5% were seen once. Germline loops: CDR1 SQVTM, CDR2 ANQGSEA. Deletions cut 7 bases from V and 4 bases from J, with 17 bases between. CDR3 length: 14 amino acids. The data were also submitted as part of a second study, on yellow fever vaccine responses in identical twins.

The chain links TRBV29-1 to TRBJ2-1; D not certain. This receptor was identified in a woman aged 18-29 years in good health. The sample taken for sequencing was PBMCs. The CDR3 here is CSADHRTEYNEQFF. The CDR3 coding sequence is TGCAGCGCCGACCATAGGACGGAGTACAATGAGCAGTTCTTC.